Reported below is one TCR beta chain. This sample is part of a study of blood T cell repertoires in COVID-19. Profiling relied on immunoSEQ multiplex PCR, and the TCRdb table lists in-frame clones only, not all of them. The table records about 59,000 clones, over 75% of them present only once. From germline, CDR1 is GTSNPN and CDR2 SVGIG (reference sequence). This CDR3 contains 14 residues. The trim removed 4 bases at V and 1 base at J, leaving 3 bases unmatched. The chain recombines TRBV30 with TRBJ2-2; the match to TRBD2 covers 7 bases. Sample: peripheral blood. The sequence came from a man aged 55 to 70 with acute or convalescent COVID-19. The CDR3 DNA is TGTGCCTGGAAGCGGGAAATGAACACCGGGGAGCTGTTTTTT. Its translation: CAWKREMNTGELFF.